This TCR beta chain was identified in a study of T-cell memory formation after mild COVID-19. The study's findings and limits: Pre-infection memory contained some responding clones, which suggested that cross-reactive memory had joined. Among CD4+ contracting clones, most were CM and EM, and CD8+ ones EMRA.

This clonotype was counted at least ten times. No antigen is known for it. V was pared by 0 bases and J by 0 bases, with 12 bases between. The CDR3 has 16 residues. CDR1 MGHRA and CDR2 YSYEKL come from the germline V gene. MiXCR, run by TCRdb on the 5' RACE reads, gives a single entry per CDR3 protein. The sample shows roughly 13,000 distinct CDR3 sequences, around 13% of them seen only once. This TCR came from an adult woman who had mild COVID-19 (a few samples of this study predate the infection). Cell type and time point are not known. Input material: PBMCs or a T cell subset sorted from them (not recorded which). J is TRBJ2-7 and V is TRBV4-1, with D perhaps TRBD1 (5 bases). In DNA, the CDR3 is TGCGCCAGCAGCCAAGATGAGGACACAAACTCCTACGAGCAGTACTTC. Protein: CASSQDEDTNSYEQYF.